This T cell receptor (beta chain) came from a study of CD8+CD57+ T cells in acquired aplastic anemia. Overall study context: Yields of DNA that came from sorted CD4+ and CD8+ cells averaged 3.2 ug. General study findings and limits: Simpson's diversity of CD8+ cells was not significantly different in patients compared with controls. A set of more than 25 CD8+ CDR3 sequences was shared between patients and controls, and these sequences appeared highly expressed in patients.

The CDR3 is 14 residues long. The germline V gene encodes CDR1 KGHDR and CDR2 SFDVKD. V lost 5 bases to trimming and J lost 7 bases; unmatched junction nucleotides: 8. Genomic DNA provided the template from which TCR beta VDJ and CDR3 profiles were obtained. TCRdb ran MiXCR on the reads and lists one entry per CDR3 protein. The sample has about 270,000 distinct CDR3 sequences, 55% to 60% seen once. Comments on this clonotype: Its target is not known.

This chain links TRBV24-1 with TRBJ2-3; TRBD2 matches at 7 bases. Sequences were obtained from sorted CD4+, CD8+, or CD8+CD57+ T cells (not recorded which) from PBMCs. The TCR comes from a human donor with severe aplastic anemia or a healthy control (not recorded which). CDR3 in DNA: TGTGCCACCAGTGGTGGCGCGGGAGCAAATACGCAGTATTTT. It encodes CATSGGAGANTQYF.